This TCR beta chain was recorded in a study of T-cell reconstitution after alpha-beta-depleted transplantation in children. This clonotype was found a few times. The antigen is unknown. Unique molecular identifiers were incorporated when the TCRbeta library was constructed. TCRdb itself ran the PCR reads through MiXCR, one entry per CDR3 protein. The data show around 500,000 distinct CDR3 sequences, approximately 22% seen once. General study points: Recipient T cells and thymic progenitors that survived were the source of the high TCRbeta diversity seen at day 60 in some patients. The origin of alpha-beta T cells about two months after transplant was reportedly several hundred expanded graft clones.

Germline lookup yields CDR1 DFQATT and CDR2 SNEGSKA (reference sequence). Trimming pared 3 bases from V and 3 bases from J, leaving 11 bases between. This CDR3 has 13 amino acids. This receptor was taken from a boy in the first two years of life who had a stem cell transplant for acute myeloid leukemia, so the T cells may come from the graft donor. The gene calls are TRBV20-1 and TRBJ1-1; D not resolved. This specimen was PBMCs, mostly from graft donor cells, taken 360 days after TCRalphabeta/CD19-depleted stem cell transplant. CDR3 nucleotide sequence: TGCAGTGCTAGCGGCGGGCAGGACACTGAAGCTTTCTTT. Its translation: CSASGGQDTEAFF.